The present entry profiles one T cell receptor (beta chain) with its context. Its antigen is not yet known. Base qualities are not recorded, but no much larger clone differs from it by a single base. The method was RT-PCR. Sequencing took place on an Illumina MiSeq. Clones were called with MiXCR by TCRdb after fastp trimmed the public reads at Q25, and only in-frame beta chains were retained. Rows are unified per CDR3 protein, each entry keeping the most common DNA and genes. Recorded for this sample are about 680,000 distinct CDR3 sequences; approximately 15% of them occurred a single time. 3.6% of the sample lies in the top ten. This record comes from a study (TCRdb year 2016). The CDR3 has 15 amino acids, counting the end cysteine and phenylalanine. The kept DNA is CDR3 alone, 45 bases in frame from the first base. CDR1 MNHEY and CDR2 SVGAGI were looked up in the germline V gene. V is pruned by 6 bases and J by 6 bases, leaving 10 bases of the junction without a gene match.

This clonotype was obtained from a female donor in good health, serving as a healthy control. The sample was memory CD4+ T cells from blood. Recombination joined TRBV6-5 with TRBJ2-1, and 8 bases in between align with TRBD1. The base sequence is TGTGCCAGCAGGCGTTCTAAGACAGGGGTCAATGAGCAGTTCTTC. Its coded protein is CASRRSKTGVNEQFF.